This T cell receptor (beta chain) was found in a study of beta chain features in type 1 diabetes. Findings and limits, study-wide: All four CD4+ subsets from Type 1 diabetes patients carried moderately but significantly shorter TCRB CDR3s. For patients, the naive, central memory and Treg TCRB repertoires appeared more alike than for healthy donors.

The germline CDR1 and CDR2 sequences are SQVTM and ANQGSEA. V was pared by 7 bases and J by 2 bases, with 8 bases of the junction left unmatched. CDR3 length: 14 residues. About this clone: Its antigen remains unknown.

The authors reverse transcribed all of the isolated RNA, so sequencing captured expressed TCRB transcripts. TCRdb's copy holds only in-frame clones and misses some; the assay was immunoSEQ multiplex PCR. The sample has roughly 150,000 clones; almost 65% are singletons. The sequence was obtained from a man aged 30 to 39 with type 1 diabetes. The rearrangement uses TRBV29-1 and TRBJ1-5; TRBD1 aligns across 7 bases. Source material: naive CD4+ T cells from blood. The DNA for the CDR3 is TGCAGCGCCATGACAGGGCTTGGCAATCAGCCCCAGCATTTT. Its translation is CSAMTGLGNQPQHF. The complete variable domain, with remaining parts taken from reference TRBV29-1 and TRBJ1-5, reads SAVISQKPSRDICQRGTSLTIQCQVDSQVTMMFWYRQQPGQSLTLIATANQGSEATYESGFVIDKFPISRPNLTFSTLTVSNMSPEDSSIYLCSAMTGLGNQPQHFGDGTRLSIL.